This entry lists 20 T cell receptor beta chains sequenced from one sample in a study of blood T cell repertoires in COVID-19. Clones were read by immunoSEQ multiplex PCR, and TCRdb kept only the in-frame ones, dropping some. The table has tens of thousands of clones, around 90% seen once. The sequenced material came from peripheral blood. These TCRs come from a male donor with acute or convalescent COVID-19.

The J gene is TRBJ2-2, the V gene TRBV2, with TRBD1 matching 9 bases. The J segment lost 5 bases and the V segment lost 4 bases, leaving 2 bases of the junction unmatched. Germline V gene sequence: CDR1 SNHLY, CDR2 FYNNEI. This CDR3 has 14 residues. The CDR3 DNA follows: TGTGCCAGCAGTGGCGACAGGGGGACCGGGGAGCTGTTTTTT. It specifies CASSGDRGTGELFF.

This clone was detected once. This chain links TRBV7-2 with TRBJ1-5, with TRBD1 identical over 12 bases. The CDR3 is 15 amino acids. Trimming took 4 bases from V and 6 from J; bases not matched to a gene: 4. Germline V gene sequence: CDR1 SGHTA, CDR2 FQGNSA. This CDR3 reads CASSSGTGGLQPQHF. The CDR3 DNA sequence: TGTGCCAGCAGCTCCGGGACAGGGGGCCTTCAGCCCCAGCATTTT.

This clone was found once. V usage is TRBV5-1 and J usage is TRBJ2-7; D not resolved. This CDR3 is built from 12 residues. V lost 2 bases to trimming and J lost 1 base, with 4 bases between them. Germline V gene sequence: CDR1 SGHRS, CDR2 YFSETQ. The CDR3 is CASSFGSYEQYF. CDR3 nucleotides: TGCGCCAGCAGCTTCGGGTCCTACGAGCAGTACTTC. Supplemented by reference TRBV5-1 and TRBJ2-7, the full variable domain reads KAGVTQTPRYLIKTRGQQVTLSCSPISGHRSVSWYQQTPGQGLQFLFEYFSETQRNKGNFPGRFSGRQFSNSRSEMNVSTLELGDSALYLCASSFGSYEQYFGPGTRLTVT.

V gene TRBV6-5 combines with J gene TRBJ2-7; possible D gene TRBD2, 6 bases. The germline CDR1 and CDR2 sequences are MNHEY and SVGAGI. The CDR3 sequence is 15 residues long. The V end lost 7 bases, the J end lost 1 base, and 17 bases lay between the germline ends. This CDR3 is CASKAAGGSSYEQYF. The CDR3 bases are TGTGCCAGCAAAGCCGCCGGGGGATCATCCTACGAGCAGTACTTC.

V and J are TRBV14 and TRBJ1-2; 7 nucleotides line up with TRBD1. Germline V gene lookup returns CDR1 SGHDN and CDR2 FVKESK. This CDR3 region has 13 residues. Unmatched junction bases numbered 4, after V lost 4 bases and J lost 5 bases. The CDR3 here is CASSRLTGYGYTF. The CDR3 DNA is TGTGCCAGCAGCCGTCTGACAGGGTATGGCTACACCTTC.

This chain joins TRBV19 and TRBJ2-7; tentatively, D is TRBD1 (5 bases). This CDR3 is 14 amino acids long. With 5 bases removed from V and 3 bases from J, the gap between germline ends came to 14 bases. Germline CDR1 LNHDA, CDR2 SQIVND (reference sequence). The CDR3: CASSSSQGYYEQYF. The DNA of the CDR3 is TGTGCCAGTAGTTCCTCGCAGGGATACTACGAGCAGTACTTC.

About this clone itself: This CDR3 is also generated by other DNA sequences in the sample. CDR3 DNA sequence: TGTGCCTGGAGTGTATCGTACGAGCAGTACTTC. Translated, it gives CAWSVSYEQYF. The chain uses TRBV30 and TRBJ2-7, with D hard to call. This CDR3 comprises 11 residues. V lost 0 bases and J lost 4, with 4 bases in between. The germline gives CDR1 GTSNPN, CDR2 SVGIG (reference sequence).

The genes are TRBV19 and TRBJ1-1; D is undetermined. Germline CDR1 reads LNHDA; CDR2 reads SQIVND (reference sequence). Trimming cost V 5 bases and J 6 bases, with 16 bases left between them. The CDR3 has 14 residues. The CDR3 sequence: CASSPPFGVSEAFF. CDR3 nucleotide sequence: TGTGCCAGTAGTCCCCCTTTCGGGGTTTCTGAAGCTTTCTTT.

The chain is built from TRBV18 and TRBJ2-5, with a possible D match to TRBD2 (5 bases). V was shortened by 5 bases and J by 4 bases, with 17 bases between the two germline ends. Germline V gives CDR1 KGHSH, CDR2 LQKENI. The CDR3 is 15 residues long. CDR3 coding DNA: TGTGCCAGCTCATTAGTCGAGGGCGTAATAGAGACCCAGTACTTC. It is translated as CASSLVEGVIETQYF. The whole variable domain, filled in from reference TRBV18 and TRBJ2-5, reads NAGVMQNPRHLVRRRGQEARLRCSPMKGHSHVYWYRQLPEEGLKFMVYLQKENIIDESGMPKERFSAEFPKEGPSILRIQQVVRGDSAAYFCASSLVEGVIETQYFGPGTRLLVL.

This clone came up once. The V call is TRBV19, the J call TRBJ1-5; TRBD1 aligns across 10 bases. From germline, CDR1 is LNHDA and CDR2 SQIVND (reference sequence). Germline trimming cut 1 base from V and 4 bases from J; bases unmatched to any gene: 7. CDR3 length: 17 amino acids. CDR3: CASSIGQGAPLNQPQHF. The CDR3 DNA follows: TGTGCCAGTAGTATAGGACAGGGGGCGCCCCTAAATCAGCCCCAGCATTTT. Based on the CDR3 plus reference TRBV19 and TRBJ1-5, the full variable domain is DGGITQSPKYLFRKEGQNVTLSCEQNLNHDAMYWYRQDPGQGLRLIYYSQIVNDFQKGDIAEGYSVSREKKESFPLTVTSAQKNPTAFYLCASSIGQGAPLNQPQHFGDGTRLSIL.

The chain uses TRBV6-5 and TRBJ1-5, with TRBD1 as a possible D gene (6 bases). Germline CDR1 reads MNHEY; CDR2 reads SVGAGI. The length of the CDR3 is 14 residues. Deletions cut 6 bases from V and 0 bases from J, with 9 bases between. The CDR3 DNA sequence: TGTGCCAGCAGACGGGACAATAGCAATCAGCCCCAGCATTTT. This encodes CASRRDNSNQPQHF.

CDR3 amino acids: CASSQRDRAPGAFF. The CDR3 bases are TGTGCCAGCAGCCAACGGGACAGGGCCCCTGGAGCTTTCTTT. This chain links TRBV3-1 (or the pseudogene TRBV3-2) with TRBJ1-1, with 9 bases fitting TRBD1. Germline V lookup: CDR1 LGHDT, CDR2 YNNKEL (reference sequence). Trimming cost V 2 bases and J 10 bases; bases outside gene matches: 8. The CDR3 spans 14 residues.

The chain couples TRBV19 to TRBJ2-1; TRBD1 agrees at 12 bases. The CDR3 has 17 amino acids. V gave up 3 bases and J gave up 6 bases; unmatched junction bases: 9. In germline, CDR1 is LNHDA, CDR2 SQIVND (reference sequence). The CDR3 here is CASSMVTGTGGSNEQFF. The CDR3 nucleotides read TGTGCCAGTAGTATGGTTACCGGGACAGGGGGCTCCAATGAGCAGTTCTTC. Filled out from reference TRBV19 and TRBJ2-1, the complete variable domain reads DGGITQSPKYLFRKEGQNVTLSCEQNLNHDAMYWYRQDPGQGLRLIYYSQIVNDFQKGDIAEGYSVSREKKESFPLTVTSAQKNPTAFYLCASSMVTGTGGSNEQFFGPGTRLTVL.

The chain links TRBV11-2 to TRBJ1-1, with a possible D match to TRBD1 (6 bases). The CDR3 extends over 14 amino acids. Per the germline V gene, CDR1 is SGHAT and CDR2 is FQNNGV. V gave up 0 bases and J gave up 10 bases, with 15 bases separating them. The CDR3 DNA is TGTGCCAGCAGCTTAGATGCGGTGTCCAGGGGAGCTTTCTTT. It encodes CASSLDAVSRGAFF.

The CDR3 nucleotides are TGTGCCAGCAGCCAATCGGTTATCGGTATTTCCTACGAGCAGTACTTC. Translated, it gives CASSQSVIGISYEQYF. The chain joins TRBV16 to TRBJ2-7; D is uncertain. Trimming cost V 0 bases and J 1 base, with 13 bases left between them. This CDR3 is 16 amino acids long. Germline CDR1 reads KGHSY; CDR2 reads FQNENV.

This chain uses TRBV18 with TRBJ1-1; maybe TRBD1 (6 bases). CDR3 length: 15 amino acids. Germline V gene lookup returns CDR1 KGHSH and CDR2 LQKENI. V shed 1 base and J shed 1 base, with 10 bases lying between them. The CDR3 DNA is TGTGCCAGCTCACCACGGGGGGGCGAGAACACTGAAGCTTTCTTT. Translation gives CASSPRGGENTEAFF.

The chain links TRBV12-3 or TRBV12-4 to TRBJ2-2; tentative D call: TRBD1 (5 bases). The CDR3 loop spans 13 amino acids. V was pared by 4 bases and J by 5 bases, with 8 bases between. CDR3 sequence: CASSSRQTGELFF. Here the CDR3 DNA reads TGTGCCAGCAGTTCCAGACAGACCGGGGAGCTGTTTTTT.

In the case of this clone: One junction end does not reproduce the germline sequence, and a read error may be involved. This sequence joins TRBV2 and TRBJ2-3; 7 bases are a match to TRBD1. CDR3 length: 16 residues. Germline CDR1 reads SNHLY; CDR2 reads FYNNEI. The DNA for the CDR3 is TGTGCCAGCAGAGAAGCGACAGGGCACGGGACAGATACGCAGTATTTT. The encoded protein is CASREATGHGTDTQYF.

This clone was counted once. The chain recombines TRBV19 with TRBJ2-4; D possibly corresponds to TRBD2 (5 bases). This CDR3 comprises 14 residues. Looked up from germline, CDR1 is LNHDA and CDR2 is SQIVND (reference sequence). Trimming took 8 bases from V and 5 from J, leaving 16 bases between them. In DNA, the CDR3 is TGTGCCAGTGGCGCCCGAGGGCTCGAAAACATTCAGTACTTC. Its protein product is CASGARGLENIQYF.

This clone was counted a few times. The chain combines TRBV24-1 with TRBJ1-5; 7 nucleotides line up with TRBD1. The germline gives CDR1 KGHDR, CDR2 SFDVKD. This CDR3 contains 16 residues. The V segment lost 3 bases and the J segment 3 bases; nucleotides outside the gene matches: 7. In DNA, the CDR3 is TGTGCCACCAGTGATCCTAGCACAGGGGACAATCAGCCCCAGCATTTT. Translation: CATSDPSTGDNQPQHF.